These 17 T cell receptor beta chains originate from one sample sequenced in a study of immune evolution from preneoplasia to lung adenocarcinoma. The assay was immunoSEQ multiplex PCR, and TCRdb's table has in-frame clones only and misses some. The data contain about 16,000 clones, roughly 90% of them singletons. Sequenced sample: FFPE invasive lung adenocarcinoma tissue. The receptor set was obtained from an older person with invasive lung adenocarcinoma.

The chain recombines TRBV11-2 with TRBJ2-7; D may be TRBD1 (6 bases). The CDR3 is made up of 13 amino acids. Germline CDR1 and CDR2: SGHAT and FQNNGV. Trimming left V 6 bases short and J 7 bases short, with 16 bases between. The DNA for the CDR3 is TGTGCCAGCAGTTACCTCGACAGGCGGGAGCAGTACTTC. This codes for CASSYLDRREQYF.

This chain connects TRBV5-1 to TRBJ1-5, with TRBD1 matching 7 bases. The CDR3 totals 14 residues. Per germline, CDR1 SGHRS and CDR2 YFSETQ. Unmatched junction bases numbered 4, after V lost 3 bases and J lost 4 bases. Here the CDR3 DNA reads TGCGCCAGCAGCTGGACAGGTGAAAATCAGCCCCAGCATTTT. Protein product: CASSWTGENQPQHF.

The chain employs TRBV5-1 and TRBJ2-3; 7 nucleotides line up with TRBD2. The V gene's germline CDR1 is SGHRS and CDR2 YFSETQ. The CDR3 is 15 amino acids. V trimming: 4 bases; J trimming: 6 bases; junction bases outside the gene matches: 11. In DNA, the CDR3 is TGCGCCAGCAGCCCCGCCGGGGGAGGGGCTGATACGCAGTATTTT. Protein sequence: CASSPAGGGADTQYF.

The chain has TRBV5-4 and TRBJ1-2; a weak D match, TRBD1 (6 bases). Germline values: CDR1 SGHNT, CDR2 YYREEE (reference sequence). The germline V and J ends were trimmed by 0 bases and 3 bases, with 15 bases remaining between them. The CDR3 is 16 amino acids. The CDR3 region is CASSLGGRGADYGYTF. Written as DNA, the CDR3 is TGTGCCAGCAGCTTGGGGGGCAGGGGAGCTGACTATGGCTACACCTTC. Together with reference TRBV5-4 and TRBJ1-2, the CDR3 gives the full variable domain: ETGVTQSPTHLIKTRGQQVTLRCSSQSGHNTVSWYQQALGQGPQFIFQYYREEENGRGNFPPRFSGLQFPNYSSELNVNALELDDSALYLCASSLGGRGADYGYTFGSGTRLTVV.

The chain couples TRBV10-1 to TRBJ2-2, with 7 bases identical to TRBD1. The V gene's germline CDR1 is WNHNN and CDR2 SYGVQD (reference sequence). This CDR3 has 13 amino acids. V shed 3 bases, J shed 5 bases, and the junction held 0 bases outside the gene matches. CDR3 nucleotide sequence: TGCGCCAGCAGTGAACAGGGGACCGGGGAGCTGTTTTTT. This codes for CASSEQGTGELFF.

This clone occurred a few times. The chain combines TRBV29-1 with TRBJ2-5; D remains unclear. CDR1 is SQVTM, CDR2 ANQGSEA, per germline. The CDR3 sequence is 12 residues long. Trimming shortened V by 4 bases and J by 5 bases, and 11 bases separated the two germline ends. CDR3 amino acids: CSVVFQLETQYF. The CDR3 bases are TGCAGCGTTGTATTCCAGCTTGAGACCCAGTACTTC.

The chain recombines TRBV11-2 with TRBJ2-2; 7 bases match TRBD1. From germline, CDR1 is SGHAT and CDR2 FQNNGV. Germline trimming cut 0 bases from V and 5 bases from J; bases unmatched to any gene: 6. The CDR3 loop spans 16 amino acids. CDR3 sequence reads: CASSLDWTGRTGELFF. CDR3 DNA: TGTGCCAGCAGCTTAGACTGGACAGGACGGACCGGGGAGCTGTTTTTT.

CDR3 in amino acids: CASSTDAAFGGYTF. DNA for the CDR3: TGTGCCAGCAGCACCGACGCAGCTTTTGGTGGCTACACCTTC. The chain employs TRBV28 and TRBJ1-2; no firm D call. The CDR3 is 14 residues long. The V end was cut by 6 bases, the J end by 7 bases, with 18 bases between. From germline, CDR1 is MDHEN and CDR2 SYDVKM.

The chain carries TRBV4-1 and TRBJ2-2; D might be TRBD1 (5 bases). CDR1 is MGHRA, CDR2 YSYEKL, per germline. CDR3 length: 15 amino acids. V dropped 1 base and J dropped 9 bases, with 15 bases sitting between them. The chain's CDR3 is CASSQAGQGRWELFF. The DNA for the CDR3 is TGCGCCAGCAGCCAAGCGGGCCAGGGTAGGTGGGAGCTGTTTTTT.

The chain uses TRBV6-5 and TRBJ2-3; the D call may be TRBD1 or TRBD2 (5 bases each). V was trimmed by 4 bases and J by 6 bases, leaving 14 bases between them. Germline lookup yields CDR1 MNHEY and CDR2 SVGAGI. This CDR3 is built from 14 residues. The CDR3 sequence is CASSSGRLGDTQYF. The CDR3, as DNA: TGTGCCAGCAGTTCGGGACGTTTAGGGGATACGCAGTATTTT.

The chain is built from TRBV7-8 and TRBJ2-7; 7 nucleotides match TRBD1. The V gene's germline CDR1 is SGHVS and CDR2 FQNEAQ. J lost 1 base, V lost 5 bases, and 8 bases had no gene match. The CDR3 contains 15 residues. The CDR3 loop is CASSHGTAKSYEQYF. The CDR3 coding sequence is TGTGCCAGCAGCCACGGGACAGCAAAATCCTACGAGCAGTACTTC.

The chain combines TRBV10-3 with TRBJ1-1; possibly TRBD1 for D (5 bases). There are 12 residues in the CDR3. Trimming shortened V by 0 bases and J by 12 bases, and 11 bases separated the two germline ends. Germline loops: CDR1 ENHRY, CDR2 SYGVKD. The CDR3 is CAISESGERSFF. The CDR3 DNA reads as TGTGCCATCAGTGAGTCAGGGGAGCGGTCTTTCTTT.

The rearrangement uses TRBV4-2 and TRBJ1-1; perhaps TRBD1 as D (5 bases). This CDR3 spans 14 amino acids. CDR1 and CDR2 (germline): LGHNA, YNFKEQ. Trimming took 3 bases from V and 5 from J, leaving 13 bases between them. The chain's CDR3 is CASSQLQGGTEAFF. DNA for the CDR3: TGTGCCAGCAGCCAGCTGCAGGGCGGAACTGAAGCTTTCTTT.

The rearrangement links TRBV2 to TRBJ2-3, with TRBD1 matching 8 bases. CDR1 is SNHLY and CDR2 is FYNNEI in the germline V gene. Trimming took 7 bases from V and 5 from J; bases not matched to a gene: 14. The CDR3 runs to 16 residues. Here the CDR3 reads CASNMGRQGMGDTQYF. In nucleotides, the CDR3 is TGTGCCAGCAATATGGGAAGACAGGGGATGGGAGATACGCAGTATTTT.

The rearrangement joins TRBV28 to TRBJ1-2, with 9 bases fitting TRBD1. This CDR3 has 15 amino acids. CDR1 and CDR2 from the germline V gene are MDHEN and SYDVKM. With V trimmed by 2 bases and J by 2 bases, 3 bases remained unmatched. The CDR3 DNA reads TGTGCCAGCAGTTTAGGGACAGGGTGGAACTATGGCTACACCTTC. The encoded protein is CASSLGTGWNYGYTF.

A word on this clone: The same CDR3 arises from other DNA sequences in this sample as well. As DNA, the CDR3 is TGTGCCAGCAGTTTACTGAGGGGGGCCAATCAGCCCCAGCATTTT. Residues: CASSLLRGANQPQHF. The chain couples TRBV28 to TRBJ1-5, with D possibly TRBD1 on 6 matching bases. CDR3 length: 15 residues. The V end was cut by 2 bases, the J end by 3 bases, with 11 bases between. Germline-derived CDR1 and CDR2 are MDHEN and SYDVKM.

The sample holds one count of this clone. The chain employs TRBV30 and TRBJ2-2, with a possible D match to TRBD1 (6 bases). Germline-derived CDR1 and CDR2 are GTSNPN and SVGIG (reference sequence). This CDR3 spans 14 amino acids. V was cut by 4 bases and J by 6 bases, with 15 bases left in between. CDR3 sequence: CAWTINRASGELFF. The CDR3 DNA sequence: TGTGCCTGGACGATAAACAGGGCGTCCGGGGAGCTGTTTTTT.